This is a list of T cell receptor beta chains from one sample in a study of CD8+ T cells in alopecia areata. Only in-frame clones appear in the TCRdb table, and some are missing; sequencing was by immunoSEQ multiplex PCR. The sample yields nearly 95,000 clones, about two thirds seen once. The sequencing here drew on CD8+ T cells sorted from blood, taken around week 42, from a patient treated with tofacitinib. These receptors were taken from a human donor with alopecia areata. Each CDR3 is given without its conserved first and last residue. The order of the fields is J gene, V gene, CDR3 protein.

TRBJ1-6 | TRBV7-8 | ASSLAFVAGGDSPLH
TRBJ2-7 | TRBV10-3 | AIKTSAPYEQY
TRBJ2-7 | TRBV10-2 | AIGDPGQGYEQY
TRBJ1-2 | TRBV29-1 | SVVGKANYGYT
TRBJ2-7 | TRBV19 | ASSIGTGGYEQY
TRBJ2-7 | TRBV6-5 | ASSPFDRATDEQY
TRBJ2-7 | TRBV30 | AWSIGVYEQY
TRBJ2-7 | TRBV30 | AWSVGQGSYEQY
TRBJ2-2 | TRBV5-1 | ASRDRGLNTGELF
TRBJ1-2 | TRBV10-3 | AISDEGAGYT
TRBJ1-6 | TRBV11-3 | ASSLGGVGNSPLH